The following is a T cell receptor beta chain sequence with its context. Authors' methods: Reference gene primer amplification yielded estimated nucleated cell counts. Generated by immunoSEQ multiplex PCR, the TCRdb table keeps only in-frame clones and is missing some. From that table come the V and J calls and clone size; the DNA was used to work out D and trimming. The sample includes 150,000 to 190,000 clones, around 89% of them seen just once. The data were obtained in a study of blood T cell repertoires in COVID-19. For the study at large: Sources were T cells, B-cell-depleted T cells, or PBMCs; the material itself was cDNA or gDNA.

With 5 bases removed from V and 3 bases from J, the gap between germline ends came to 15 bases. CDR1 is SQVTM, CDR2 ANQGSEA, per germline. CDR3 length equals 14 residues. The chain employs TRBV29-1 and TRBJ2-3, with D perhaps matching TRBD1 (6 bases). The sample comprised peripheral blood. This sequence originates from a woman aged 35 to 49 with acute or convalescent COVID-19. The CDR3 DNA follows: TGCAGCGTTCAGGCCGGGGACAAGACAGATACGCAGTATTTT. Amino acids: CSVQAGDKTDTQYF.